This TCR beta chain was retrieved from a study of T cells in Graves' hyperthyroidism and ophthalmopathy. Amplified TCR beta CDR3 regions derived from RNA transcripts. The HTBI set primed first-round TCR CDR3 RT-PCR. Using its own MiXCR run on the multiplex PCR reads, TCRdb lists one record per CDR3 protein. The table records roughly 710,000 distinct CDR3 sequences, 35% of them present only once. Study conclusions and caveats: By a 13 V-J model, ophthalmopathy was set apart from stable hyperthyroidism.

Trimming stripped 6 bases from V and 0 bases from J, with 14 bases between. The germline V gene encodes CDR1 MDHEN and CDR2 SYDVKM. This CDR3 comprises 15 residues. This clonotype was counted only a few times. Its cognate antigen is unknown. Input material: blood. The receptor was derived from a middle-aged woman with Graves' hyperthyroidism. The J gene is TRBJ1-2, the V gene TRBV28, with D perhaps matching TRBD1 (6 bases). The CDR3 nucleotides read TGTGCCAGCAGGGGGAGGGGGGAAGCTAACTATGGCTACACCTTC. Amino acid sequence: CASRGRGEANYGYTF.